One sample yielded the 26 T cell receptor beta chains listed below, sequenced in a study of control samples from healthy donors and cancer patients. The method was immunoSEQ multiplex PCR; TCRdb's version includes in-frame clones alone and lacks a portion of them. The top ten clones hold 4.5% to 7% of a sample with about 85,000 clones, around 92% of them seen once. Sequenced sample: blood. The receptor source for this set is a man aged 45 to 65 in good health.

This clone was picked up one time. V gene TRBV11-3 combines with J gene TRBJ2-3; no clear D. V dropped 3 bases and J dropped 4 bases, with 8 bases sitting between them. CDR1 SGHNT and CDR2 YENEEA come from the germline V gene. The CDR3 runs 13 residues. CDR3 sequence (DNA): TGTGCCAGCAGCTTTAGCACGGCAGATACGCAGTATTTT. It yields the protein CASSFSTADTQYF.

This clone was picked up one time. This chain connects TRBV10-3 to TRBJ1-2, with D maybe TRBD1 (6 bases). Trimming shortened V by 6 bases and J by 7 bases, and 12 bases separated the two germline ends. Per the germline V gene, CDR1 is ENHRY and CDR2 is SYGVKD. The CDR3 spans 12 residues. The CDR3 bases are TGTGCCATCAGACTGGGGGACATTGGCTACACCTTC. This encodes CAIRLGDIGYTF.

This chain uses TRBV19 with TRBJ1-1, with 7 bases matching TRBD1. Looked up from germline, CDR1 is LNHDA and CDR2 is SQIVND (reference sequence). The CDR3 runs to 15 residues. The V segment lost 4 bases and the J segment 6 bases; nucleotides outside the gene matches: 11. As DNA, the CDR3 is TGTGCCAGTAGTACCAGACAGGGAGAATTTTCTGAAGCTTTCTTT. Translating it yields CASSTRQGEFSEAFF. The variable domain in full, with the rest retrieved from reference TRBV19 and TRBJ1-1, is DGGITQSPKYLFRKEGQNVTLSCEQNLNHDAMYWYRQDPGQGLRLIYYSQIVNDFQKGDIAEGYSVSREKKESFPLTVTSAQKNPTAFYLCASSTRQGEFSEAFFGQGTRLTVV.

The CDR3 reads CASRHRESTNEKLFF. The CDR3 bases are TGTGCCAGCAGACACCGGGAATCAACTAATGAAAAACTGTTTTTT. V and J are TRBV6-5 and TRBJ1-4; D remains unclear. CDR1 and CDR2 (germline): MNHEY, SVGAGI. Trimming cost V 6 bases and J 0 bases, with 11 bases left between them. This CDR3 is built from 15 residues.

V usage is TRBV25-1 and J usage is TRBJ1-1; D is unclear. Per the germline V gene, CDR1 is MGHDK and CDR2 is SYGVNS. Trimming took off 3 bases at V and 3 bases at J, with 8 bases between the two ends. The CDR3 totals 13 residues. This CDR3 reads CASSDRRDTEAFF. CDR3 bases: TGTGCCAGCAGTGATCGAAGGGACACTGAAGCTTTCTTT.

The chain joins TRBV5-1 to TRBJ2-7; 10 bases fit TRBD1. CDR1 and CDR2 (germline): SGHRS, YFSETQ. This CDR3 spans 15 amino acids. With V trimmed by 3 bases and J by 5 bases, 8 bases remained unmatched. CDR3 nucleotide sequence: TGCGCCAGCAGCTCTGGACAGGGGGAGAAGAACGAGCAGTACTTC. Amino acid sequence: CASSSGQGEKNEQYF.

The CDR3 DNA is TGTGCCAGTAGTATAAGGGACACGAGCACAGATACGCAGTATTTT. This translates into CASSIRDTSTDTQYF. The V and J genes are TRBV19 and TRBJ2-3, with D tentatively TRBD1 (6 bases). Looked up from germline, CDR1 is LNHDA and CDR2 is SQIVND (reference sequence). V was shortened by 2 bases and J by 0 bases, with 9 bases between the two germline ends. CDR3 size: 15 residues.

This chain connects TRBV5-4 to TRBJ1-1; 11 bases are shared with TRBD1. The CDR3 is 17 amino acids. Germline CDR1 SGHNT, CDR2 YYREEE (reference sequence). V was clipped by 0 bases and J by 0 bases; unmatched bases: 4. CDR3 region: CASSLGTGGPMNTEAFF. The CDR3 bases are TGTGCCAGCAGCTTGGGGACAGGGGGCCCCATGAACACTGAAGCTTTCTTT.

This chain connects TRBV2 to TRBJ2-3; perhaps D is TRBD1 or TRBD2 (5 bases each). Trimming removed 10 bases at V and 0 bases at J, with 17 bases between. This CDR3 comprises 15 residues. From germline, CDR1 is SNHLY and CDR2 FYNNEI. The CDR3 coding sequence is TGTGCCACCGAAGGAAACGGGGCTAGCACAGATACGCAGTATTTT. This codes for CATEGNGASTDTQYF.

V and J are TRBV11-2 and TRBJ2-5; D gene unclear. Germline V lookup: CDR1 SGHAT, CDR2 FQNNGV. CDR3 length: 13 residues. Deletions cut 2 bases from V and 2 bases from J, with 6 bases between. CDR3 residues: CASSLNLQETQYF. In DNA, the CDR3 is TGTGCCAGCAGCTTAAACCTACAAGAGACCCAGTACTTC.

CDR3 in amino acids: CASSPYSGELFF. CDR3 nucleotide sequence: TGTGCCAGCAGTCCCTACTCCGGGGAGCTGTTTTTT. The chain couples TRBV27 to TRBJ2-2; D ambiguous. The CDR3 sequence is 12 residues long. The germline V gene has CDR1 MNHEY and CDR2 SMNVEV (reference sequence). Trimming removed 5 bases from V and 6 bases from J, with 7 bases in between.

V gene TRBV24-1 combines with J gene TRBJ2-3, with D possibly being TRBD2 (7 bases). This CDR3 is built from 14 residues. Germline values: CDR1 KGHDR, CDR2 SFDVKD. V dropped 9 bases and J dropped 3 bases, with 15 bases sitting between them. The CDR3 region has the DNA TGTGCCACCGGAAGGGGGGGCGGGACAGATACGCAGTATTTT. Protein sequence: CATGRGGGTDTQYF.

The sample holds a few counts of this clone. The J gene is TRBJ1-3, the V gene TRBV6-5; TRBD1 is a possible D gene (5 bases). Germline V lookup: CDR1 MNHEY, CDR2 SVGAGI. The CDR3 runs 13 residues. Trimming removed 8 bases from V and 7 bases from J, with 15 bases in between. The CDR3 sequence: CASARGPGNTIYF. For the CDR3, the DNA is TGTGCCAGCGCAAGGGGACCAGGGAACACCATATATTTT.

The chain has TRBV4-1 and TRBJ1-2, with a weak D call TRBD1 (6 bases). This CDR3 comprises 15 residues. Germline values: CDR1 MGHRA, CDR2 YSYEKL. V shed 4 bases and J shed 2 bases, with 14 bases lying between them. In nucleotides, the CDR3 is TGCGCCAGCAGCCCCCCACAGGGTCCGAACTATGGCTACACCTTC. This codes for CASSPPQGPNYGYTF.

The genes are TRBV7-2 and TRBJ1-5; 7 bases line up with TRBD1. Germline V gene lookup returns CDR1 SGHTA and CDR2 FQGNSA. The CDR3 totals 13 residues. The junction had 6 bases not matched to a gene; V was cut back by 4 bases and J by 9 bases. The CDR3 nucleotides read TGTGCCAGCAGCTCAACGCAGGGGGGGCCCCAGCATTTT. Residues: CASSSTQGGPQHF.

This rearrangement joins TRBV30 to TRBJ2-2, with D perhaps assigned TRBD1 or TRBD2 (5 bases each). CDR1 and CDR2 from the germline V gene are GTSNPN and SVGIG (reference sequence). The CDR3 length is 12 residues. Between the trimmed V and J ends, which lost 0 bases and 10 bases, there was a span of 9 bases. The CDR3 here is CAWSVRGEELFF. The CDR3 DNA reads as TGTGCCTGGAGTGTAAGGGGAGAGGAGCTGTTTTTT. Complete variable domain (other parts from reference TRBV30 and TRBJ2-2): SQTIHQWPATLVQPVGSPLSLECTVEGTSNPNLYWYRQAAGRGLQLLFYSVGIGQISSEVPQNLSASRPQDRQFILSSKKLLLSDSGFYLCAWSVRGEELFFGEGSRLTVL.

The chain has TRBV5-6 and TRBJ2-5; 7 bases align to TRBD1. CDR1 is SGHDT and CDR2 is YYEEEE in the germline V gene. The CDR3 loop spans 15 amino acids. Unmatched junction bases numbered 7, after V lost 1 base and J lost 4 bases. The DNA for the CDR3 is TGTGCCAGCAGCTTGTCTCTAGGGGGCCCAGAGACCCAGTACTTC. Protein product: CASSLSLGGPETQYF.

This clone was seen a single time. The chain combines TRBV27 with TRBJ2-6; D not certain. Germline CDR1 is MNHEY and CDR2 is SMNVEV (reference sequence). Trimming pared 1 base from V and 0 bases from J, leaving 7 bases between. CDR3 length equals 16 residues. CDR3 coding DNA: TGTGCCAGCAGTTTATTTCGTCCCTCTGGGGCCAACGTCCTGACTTTC. As protein: CASSLFRPSGANVLTF. Drawing the rest from reference TRBV27 and TRBJ2-6, the complete variable domain is EAQVTQNPRYLITVTGKKLTVTCSQNMNHEYMSWYRQDPGLGLRQIYYSMNVEVTDKGDVPEGYKVSRKEKRNFPLILESPSPNQTSLYFCASSLFRPSGANVLTFGAGSRLTVL.

V and J are TRBV27 and TRBJ1-1; TRBD1 matches at 8 bases. Germline assignment: CDR1 MNHEY and CDR2 SMNVEV (reference sequence). CDR3 size: 13 residues. V lost 2 bases and J lost 6; bases outside the gene matches: 2. Written as DNA, the CDR3 is TGTGCCAGCAGTTTAGAACAGGGGGCTGAAGCTTTCTTT. This translates into CASSLEQGAEAFF.

This sequence joins TRBV6-6 and TRBJ1-5, with D uncertain. CDR1 is MNHNY and CDR2 is SVGAGI in the germline V gene (reference sequence). V lost 2 bases to trimming and J lost 5 bases, with 4 bases between them. The CDR3 loop spans 12 amino acids. CDR3 amino acids: CASSYPYQPQHF. CDR3 in DNA: TGTGCCAGCAGTTACCCGTATCAGCCCCAGCATTTT.

The chain has TRBV30 and TRBJ1-2, with a possible D match to TRBD1 (5 bases). This CDR3 spans 11 amino acids. Trimming shortened V by 0 bases and J by 13 bases, and 12 bases separated the two germline ends. Per the germline V gene, CDR1 is GTSNPN and CDR2 is SVGIG (reference sequence). CDR3 loop: CAWSVQDSVTF. CDR3 in DNA: TGTGCCTGGAGTGTACAGGACTCGGTCACCTTC.

This clone was seen a handful of times. The chain carries TRBV7-9 and TRBJ2-7; D may correspond to TRBD1 or TRBD2 (5 bases each). The germline CDR1 and CDR2 sequences are SEHNR and FQNEAQ (reference sequence). Trimming took 1 base from V and 6 from J, leaving 10 bases between them. The CDR3 length is 13 residues. DNA of the CDR3: TGTGCCAGCAGCTTAGGGGGGTTCAGCGAGCAGTACTTC. This encodes CASSLGGFSEQYF.

The V and J genes are TRBV6-6 and TRBJ2-7, with 10 bases lining up with TRBD2. V was clipped by 5 bases and J by 0 bases; unmatched bases: 1. Germline V gene sequence: CDR1 MNHNY, CDR2 SVGAGI (reference sequence). CDR3 length equals 14 residues. CDR3 bases: TGTGCCAGCAGTCGACTAGCGGGCTCCTACGAGCAGTACTTC. Its protein is CASSRLAGSYEQYF.

V and J are TRBV7-9 and TRBJ1-4; D remains unclear. The CDR3 loop spans 17 amino acids. V lost 1 base, J lost 8 bases, and 20 bases lay in between. Germline-derived CDR1 and CDR2 are SEHNR and FQNEAQ (reference sequence). This CDR3 is CASSLGQGDLAAEKLFF. CDR3 nucleotide sequence: TGTGCCAGCAGCTTAGGGCAAGGAGACTTGGCTGCGGAAAAACTGTTTTTT.

The V call is TRBV19, the J call TRBJ1-2; the D gene is possibly TRBD1 (5 bases). Trimming removed 1 base from V and 2 bases from J, with 8 bases in between. The germline V gene encodes CDR1 LNHDA and CDR2 SQIVND (reference sequence). CDR3 length equals 14 residues. The CDR3 here is CASSIARANYGYTF. The CDR3 nucleotides are TGTGCCAGTAGTATAGCCAGGGCCAACTATGGCTACACCTTC.

This clone was found a few times. This chain joins TRBV2 and TRBJ2-6; the D gene is possibly TRBD1 (6 bases). The V and J ends lost 2 bases and 1 base respectively, with 15 bases between them. Germline assignment: CDR1 SNHLY and CDR2 FYNNEI. This CDR3 has 18 amino acids. CDR3 amino acids: CASSESGFRGSGANVLTF. Written as DNA, the CDR3 is TGTGCCAGCAGTGAAAGTGGGTTTAGGGGGTCTGGGGCCAACGTCCTGACTTTC. Based on the CDR3 plus reference TRBV2 and TRBJ2-6, the full variable domain is EPEVTQTPSHQVTQMGQEVILRCVPISNHLYFYWYRQILGQKVEFLVSFYNNEISEKSEIFDDQFSVERPDGSNFTLKIRSTKLEDSAMYFCASSESGFRGSGANVLTFGAGSRLTVL.